One and the same sample provided the 8 T cell receptor beta chains below, sequenced in a study of regulatory T cells in long-lasting Graves disease. Construction of TCR beta libraries relied on iRepertoire HTBI primers and on Arm-PCR targeting CDR3 regions. A single record per CDR3 protein comes from TCRdb applying MiXCR to the multiplex PCR reads. Here the sample spans 350,000 to 450,000 distinct CDR3 sequences, roughly 25% being singletons. Sample time point: persistent/refractory GD, antithyroid drugs over 5 years with positive TRAb. Researchers made the TCR library from RNA that was extracted from PBMCs. The sample consisted of peripheral blood mononuclear cells (PBMCs), taken when the disease was refractory, from a patient treated with antithyroid drugs. The receptor set was obtained from a woman in her forties with Graves disease.

This sequence joins TRBV29-1 and TRBJ2-7; no reliable D call. The CDR3 is 13 amino acids. The germline CDR1 and CDR2 sequences are SQVTM and ANQGSEA. V gave up 5 bases and J gave up 0 bases, with 11 bases separating them. The CDR3 is CSVSLLLSYEQYF. The CDR3 coding sequence is TGCAGCGTTAGTCTACTACTCTCCTACGAGCAGTACTTC.

The chain joins TRBV7-3 to TRBJ2-3, with unresolved D. Germline CDR1 SGHTA, CDR2 FQGTGA. Trimming cost V 0 bases and J 0 bases, with 4 bases left between them. This CDR3 comprises 14 residues. The CDR3 sequence: CASSLTLSTDTQYF. CDR3 DNA sequence: TGTGCCAGCAGCTTAACGTTAAGCACAGATACGCAGTATTTT.

The chain has TRBV7-9 and TRBJ1-1; 9 bases match TRBD1. With V trimmed by 3 bases and J by 4 bases, 3 bases remained unmatched. From germline, CDR1 is SEHNR and CDR2 FQNEAQ (reference sequence). The CDR3 has 14 residues. CDR3 coding DNA: TGTGCCAGCAGCTTCCGGGACAGGGCCACTGAAGCTTTCTTT. It encodes CASSFRDRATEAFF.

This clonotype was detected ten times or more. The V call is TRBV28, the J call TRBJ2-7; D is possibly TRBD2 (6 bases). CDR3 length: 15 amino acids. Looked up from germline, CDR1 is MDHEN and CDR2 is SYDVKM. V was shortened by 2 bases and J by 0 bases, with 11 bases between the two germline ends. This chain's CDR3 is CASSLLRDFSYEQYF. The DNA for the CDR3 is TGTGCCAGCAGTTTACTGCGGGATTTCTCCTACGAGCAGTACTTC.

This chain joins TRBV11-2 and TRBJ2-5, with D possibly TRBD1 on 6 matching bases. Germline values: CDR1 SGHAT, CDR2 FQNNGV. The V gene lost 5 bases and the J gene lost 2 bases, with 12 bases spanning the gap. This CDR3 has 14 amino acids. The chain's CDR3 is CASSVGTRQETQYF. Here the CDR3 DNA reads TGTGCCAGCAGCGTAGGGACAAGGCAAGAGACCCAGTACTTC. Supplemented by reference TRBV11-2 and TRBJ2-5, the full variable domain reads EAGVAQSPRYKIIEKRQSVAFWCNPISGHATLYWYQQILGQGPKLLIQFQNNGVVDDSQLPKDRFSAERLKGVDSTLKIQPAKLEDSAVYLCASSVGTRQETQYFGPGTRLLVL.

This clonotype was detected ten times or more. The genes are TRBV9 and TRBJ2-5; D is perhaps TRBD2 (5 bases). With 0 bases removed from V and 2 bases from J, the gap between germline ends came to 11 bases. The CDR3 spans 15 residues. Germline CDR1 is SGDLS and CDR2 is YYNGEE. CDR3 bases: TGTGCCAGCAGCGTAGGAGGGCTGACGCAAGAGACCCAGTACTTC. Translated, it gives CASSVGGLTQETQYF.

J is TRBJ1-5 and V is TRBV6-5, with 8 bases matching TRBD1. Germline CDR1 reads MNHEY; CDR2 reads SVGAGI. CDR3 size: 15 residues. The V gene end was trimmed by 0 bases and the J gene end by 4 bases; junction bases not matched to a gene: 2. The CDR3 DNA reads as TGTGCCAGCAGTTACTCAGGACAGGGTAATCAGCCCCAGCATTTT. Translating it yields CASSYSGQGNQPQHF.

This clonotype was counted at least ten times. The chain couples TRBV5-1 to TRBJ2-7; tentative D call: TRBD1 (6 bases). This CDR3 is built from 15 residues. CDR1 and CDR2 (germline): SGHRS, YFSETQ. The V end lost 0 bases, the J end lost 3 bases, and 13 bases lay between the germline ends. The CDR3 reads CASSLEGGTYYEQYF. The CDR3 DNA is TGCGCCAGCAGCTTGGAAGGGGGAACCTACTACGAGCAGTACTTC.